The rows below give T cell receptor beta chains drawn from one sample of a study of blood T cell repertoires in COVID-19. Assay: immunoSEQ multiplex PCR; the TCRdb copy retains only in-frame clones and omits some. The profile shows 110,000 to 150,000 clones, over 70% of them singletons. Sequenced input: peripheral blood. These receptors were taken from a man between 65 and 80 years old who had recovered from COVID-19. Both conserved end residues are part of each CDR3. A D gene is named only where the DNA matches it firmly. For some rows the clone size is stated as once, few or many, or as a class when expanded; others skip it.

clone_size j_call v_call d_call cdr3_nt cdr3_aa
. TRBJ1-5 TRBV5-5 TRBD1 TGTGCCAGCAGCTTGTGGGGGGGGACAGGGTTGAATCAGCCCCAGCATTTT CASSLWGGTGLNQPQHF
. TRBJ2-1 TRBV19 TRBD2 TGTGCCAGTACCCACCTAGCGGGAGGGCCGGGGGATGAGCAGTTCTTC CASTHLAGGPGDEQFF
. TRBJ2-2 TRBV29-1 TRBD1 TGCAGCGTCGGTGAGGGGGCAACCGGGGAGCTGTTTTTT CSVGEGATGELFF
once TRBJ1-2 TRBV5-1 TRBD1 TGCGCCAGCAGCTTGGCCGCGGGACAGGGAGGTGGCTACACCTTC CASSLAAGQGGGYTF
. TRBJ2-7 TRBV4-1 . TGCGCCAGCAGCCAAGATGGGCTAGCTCGGGAGCAGTACTTC CASSQDGLAREQYF
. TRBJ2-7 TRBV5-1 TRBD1 TGCGCCAGCAGGCAGGGGGTTACCTACGAGCAGTACTTC CASRQGVTYEQYF
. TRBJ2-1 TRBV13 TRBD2 TGTGCCAGCAGCCACAATACGGGACTAGCGGAGGGATACAATGAGCAGTTCTTC CASSHNTGLAEGYNEQFF
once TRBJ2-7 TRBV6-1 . TGTGCCAGCAGTGAAACACAGCCCTCCTACGAGCAGTACTTC CASSETQPSYEQYF
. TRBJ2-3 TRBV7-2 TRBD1 TGTGCCAGCAGCTCCCAAGGACAGGGAACAGATACGCAGTATTTT CASSSQGQGTDTQYF
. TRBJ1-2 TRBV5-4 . TGTGCCAGCAGCTATGGACAAAGTGGCTACACCTTC CASSYGQSGYTF
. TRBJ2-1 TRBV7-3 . TGTGCCAGCAGCCTTTCGGACTTTGGTGAGCAGTTCTTC CASSLSDFGEQFF
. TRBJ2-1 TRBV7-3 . TGTGCCAGCAGCTTGGGCCACGTTGGCAATGAGCAGTTCTTC CASSLGHVGNEQFF
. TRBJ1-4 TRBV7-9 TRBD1 TGTGCCAGCAGCGCCGAACCTCCGGGACAGGGGATCAATGAAAAACTGTTTTTT CASSAEPPGQGINEKLFF
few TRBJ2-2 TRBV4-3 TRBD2 TGCGCCAGCAGCCAAGATAATCTCGCGTCAGCGGGAGGTACCGGGGAGCTGTTTTTT CASSQDNLASAGGTGELFF
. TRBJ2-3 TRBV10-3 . TGTGCCATCAGTGGACTAGAGTACACGCAGTATTTT CAISGLEYTQYF
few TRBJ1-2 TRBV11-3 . TGTGCCACCACGGCACGGGGTCGCTATGGCTACACCTTC CATTARGRYGYTF
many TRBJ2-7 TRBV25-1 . TGTGCCAGCACCCTCCGGATACAGCCCAGCTCCTACGAGCAGTACTTC CASTLRIQPSSYEQYF
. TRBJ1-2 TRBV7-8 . TGTGCCAGCAGCTTAGACAATAACTATGGCTACACCTTC CASSLDNNYGYTF
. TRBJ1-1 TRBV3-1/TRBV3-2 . TGTGCCAGCAGCCAAGAGACTCAGCGCACGACGGGGACTGAAGCTTTCTTT CASSQETQRTTGTEAFF
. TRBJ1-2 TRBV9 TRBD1 TGTGCCAGCAGCAACCTAGGGCAGGGGGCCGGTGGCTACACCTTC CASSNLGQGAGGYTF
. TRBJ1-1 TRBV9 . TGTGCCAGCAGCGTAGTCCCAGGGTTGGGTGAAGCTTTCTTT CASSVVPGLGEAFF
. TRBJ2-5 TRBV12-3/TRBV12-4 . TGTGCCAGCAGTTCGCGGTGGGAGACCCAGTACTTC CASSSRWETQYF